The clone carrying this TCR beta chain turned up a few times. These data come from a study of OX40 agonist ivuxolimab in advanced cancers. Germline CDR1 and CDR2: SGHTA and FQGNSA. V was clipped by 1 base and J by 4 bases, with 7 bases between them. The CDR3 length is 13 residues. Sequenced by immunoSEQ multiplex PCR; TCRdb stores in-frame clones only, minus some. Among around 83,000 clones listed, 65% to 85% were seen once. Material: CD4+ or CD8+ T cells sorted from blood, obtained in a trial of the OX40 agonist ivuxolimab. The chain employs TRBV7-2 and TRBJ1-2; TRBD1 might be the D (6 bases). This clonotype originated in an adult with an advanced solid tumor such as melanoma, head and neck, liver or kidney cancer. CDR3 residues: CASSLEGGYGYTF. CDR3 nucleotide sequence: TGTGCCAGCAGCTTAGAGGGGGGCTATGGCTACACCTTC.